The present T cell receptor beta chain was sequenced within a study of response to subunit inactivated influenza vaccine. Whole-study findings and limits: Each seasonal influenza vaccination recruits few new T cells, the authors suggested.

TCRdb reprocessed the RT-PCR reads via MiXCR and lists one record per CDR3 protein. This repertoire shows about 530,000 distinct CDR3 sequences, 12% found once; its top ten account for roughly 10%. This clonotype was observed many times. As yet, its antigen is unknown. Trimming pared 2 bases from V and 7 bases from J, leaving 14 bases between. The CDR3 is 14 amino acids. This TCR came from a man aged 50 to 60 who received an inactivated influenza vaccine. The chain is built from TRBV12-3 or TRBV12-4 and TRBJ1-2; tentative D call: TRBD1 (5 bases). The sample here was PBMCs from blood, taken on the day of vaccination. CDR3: CASSLYPGRVGYTF. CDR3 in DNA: TGTGCCAGCAGTTTATACCCGGGGCGCGTTGGCTACACCTTC.